These T cell receptor beta chains were read from a single sample in a study of OX40 agonist ivuxolimab in advanced cancers. Using immunoSEQ multiplex PCR, the repertoire was profiled, and TCRdb retains in-frame clones only, with some absent. This table has about 50,000 clones, just under 95% appearing once. Sample: CD4+ or CD8+ T cells sorted from blood, taken in a trial of the OX40 agonist ivuxolimab. These receptors all come from an adult with an advanced solid tumor such as melanoma, head and neck, liver or kidney cancer. CDR3s include the opening cysteine and the closing phenylalanine or tryptophan. Fields, in order: clone size, D gene, J gene, V gene, CDR3 DNA, CDR3 protein. The D gene is left open where the match is weak. The size of a clone is reported for some rows only, either as once, few or many, or as a class for expanded clones.

-,-,TRBJ2-7,TRBV9,TGTGCCAGCAGCGTGTCCGCAGGGGCCTACGAGCAGTACTTC,CASSVSAGAYEQYF
-,-,TRBJ2-7,TRBV7-2,TGTGCCAGCAGCAGCGGACAGTTCTACGAGCAGTACTTC,CASSSGQFYEQYF
-,TRBD2,TRBJ2-7,TRBV7-2,TGTGCCAGCAGCTTCGATGGGCTAGCGGGCAACTACGAGCAGTACTTC,CASSFDGLAGNYEQYF
-,-,TRBJ2-1,TRBV30,TGTGCCTGGAGTGTACATCCCGCAGGCTCCTACAATGAGCAGTTCTTC,CAWSVHPAGSYNEQFF
-,TRBD2,TRBJ2-7,TRBV13,TGTGCCAGCAGCCAGGCGACTAGCGGGAGGGCCGACGAGCAGTACTTC,CASSQATSGRADEQYF
once,TRBD2,TRBJ2-7,TRBV5-5,TGTGCCAGCAGCTTTACTAGCGCCTACGAGCAGTACTTC,CASSFTSAYEQYF
-,-,TRBJ1-5,TRBV4-3,TGCGCCAGCAGCCCCCGACTGGGTCTGAATCAGCCCCAGCATTTT,CASSPRLGLNQPQHF
-,-,TRBJ2-6,TRBV27,TGTGCCAGCACCTCAGTCGGGGCCAACGTCCTGACTTTC,CASTSVGANVLTF
-,-,TRBJ2-3,TRBV4-2,TGTGCCAGCAGCCAAATTAGCACAGATACGCAGTATTTT,CASSQISTDTQYF
-,TRBD2,TRBJ2-3,TRBV18,TGTGCCAGCTCACCACCCAGCGGGATTTCTTCAGATACGCAGTATTTT,CASSPPSGISSDTQYF
-,TRBD2,TRBJ2-1,TRBV9,TGTGCCAGCAGCGTACAAGCGGGAGCCCTGTTCTTC,CASSVQAGALFF
-,-,TRBJ2-7,TRBV14,TGTGCCAGCAGCCCGGGCGCCTACGAGCAGTACTTC,CASSPGAYEQYF
-,TRBD2,TRBJ2-1,TRBV28,TGTGCCAGCAGTAGCCCCGGGACTAGCGGGATTGCGGGCTACAATGAGCAGTTCTTC,CASSSPGTSGIAGYNEQFF
-,-,TRBJ2-3,TRBV2,TGTGCCAGCCCGCCAGAGGATATAGCTCGCACAGATACGCAGTATTTT,CASPPEDIARTDTQYF
-,-,TRBJ1-2,TRBV10-2,TGCGCCAGCAGTGAGTCGGCAGGAATGCTACCTTACGGCTACACCTTC,CASSESAGMLPYGYTF
-,-,TRBJ2-1,TRBV4-1,TGCGCCAGCAGACTAGGGGGGGCTAATGAGCAGTTCTTC,CASRLGGANEQFF
-,TRBD1,TRBJ2-7,TRBV6-5,TGTGCCAGCAGGGACCCGGGACAGGGGTCCTACGAGCAGTACTTC,CASRDPGQGSYEQYF
few,-,TRBJ1-1,TRBV5-4,TGTGCCAGCAGCTTCAGGGTGGCCACTGAAGCTTTCTTT,CASSFRVATEAFF